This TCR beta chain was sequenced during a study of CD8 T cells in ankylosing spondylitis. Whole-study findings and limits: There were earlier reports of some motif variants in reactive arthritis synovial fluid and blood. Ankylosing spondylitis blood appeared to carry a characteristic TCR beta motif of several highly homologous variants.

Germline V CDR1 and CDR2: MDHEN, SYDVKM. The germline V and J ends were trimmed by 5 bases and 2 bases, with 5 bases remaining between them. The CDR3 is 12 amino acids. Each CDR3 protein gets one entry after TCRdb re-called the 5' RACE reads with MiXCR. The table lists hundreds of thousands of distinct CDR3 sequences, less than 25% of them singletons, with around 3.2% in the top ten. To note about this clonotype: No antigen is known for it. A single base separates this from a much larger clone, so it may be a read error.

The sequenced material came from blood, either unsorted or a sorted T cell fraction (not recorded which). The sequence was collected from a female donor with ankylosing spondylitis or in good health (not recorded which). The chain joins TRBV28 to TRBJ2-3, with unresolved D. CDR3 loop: CASSAPTDTQYF. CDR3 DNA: TGTGCCAGCAGTGCCCCCACAGATACGCAGTATTTT.